Below, one T cell receptor beta chain is given with its context. Its antigen is still unknown. The data stem from a study of post-analysis software for immune sequencing data. From germline, CDR1 is DFQATT and CDR2 SNEGSKA (reference sequence). The CDR3 has 13 amino acids. Losses at the gene ends were 5 bases for V and 5 bases for J; bases not matched to a gene: 8. Unique molecular identifiers were carried by the TCR beta cDNA libraries. Roughly 0.5 million cDNA molecules were obtained from approximately 1 to 10 million T cells. MiXCR was run by TCRdb on the PCR reads, yielding one entry per CDR3 protein. In the table there are hundreds of thousands of distinct CDR3 sequences, less than 35% of which are singletons. Study-level results: Five TRBV segments, TRBV5-6, TRBV5-1 and TRBV20-1 among them, were found more frequent in patients than controls.

What was sequenced was blood. J is TRBJ2-7 and V is TRBV20-1, with 8 bases lining up with TRBD1. This clonotype originated in a girl aged 10 to 17 with multiple sclerosis. The CDR3 region has the DNA TGCAGTGCTGCCACAGGGGGAATGGACGAGCAGTACTTC. It encodes CSAATGGMDEQYF.